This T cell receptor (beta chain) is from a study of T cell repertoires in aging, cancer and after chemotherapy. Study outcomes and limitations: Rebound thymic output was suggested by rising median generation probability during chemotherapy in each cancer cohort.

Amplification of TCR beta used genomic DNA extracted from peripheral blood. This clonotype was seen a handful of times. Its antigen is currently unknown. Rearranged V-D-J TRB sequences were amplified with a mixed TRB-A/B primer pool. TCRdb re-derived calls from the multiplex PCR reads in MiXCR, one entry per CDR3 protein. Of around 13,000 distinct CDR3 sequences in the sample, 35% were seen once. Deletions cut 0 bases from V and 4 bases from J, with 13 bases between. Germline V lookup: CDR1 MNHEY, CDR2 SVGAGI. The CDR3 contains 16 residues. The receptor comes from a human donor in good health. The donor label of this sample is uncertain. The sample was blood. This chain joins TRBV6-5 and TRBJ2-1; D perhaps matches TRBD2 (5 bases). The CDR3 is CASSYSGGGGYNEQFF. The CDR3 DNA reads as TGTGCCAGCAGTTACTCGGGCGGAGGAGGATACAATGAGCAGTTCTTC.